This T cell receptor (beta chain) was captured in a study of control samples from healthy donors and cancer patients. Profiling relied on immunoSEQ multiplex PCR, and the TCRdb table lists in-frame clones only, not all of them. Of roughly 3,500 clones detected, roughly 77% appear once; the ten largest clones hold more than 8.5%. The CDR3 is 16 residues long. J was trimmed by 3 bases and V by 0 bases; bases with no gene match: 4. Germline loops: CDR1 LGHNA, CDR2 YNFKEQ. The receptor comes from a female donor with melanoma. The sequencing input was formalin-fixed, paraffin-embedded tissue. V is TRBV4-2 and J is TRBJ2-2; 7 positions agree with TRBD2. CDR3 sequence reads: CASSQESSGYTGELFF. In DNA, the CDR3 is TGTGCCAGCAGCCAAGAATCTAGCGGCTACACCGGGGAGCTGTTTTTT.